This T cell receptor beta chain was identified in a study of T cell changes during pregnancy in multiple sclerosis. The CDR3 loop spans 13 amino acids. The germline V gene has CDR1 MNHEY and CDR2 SMNVEV (reference sequence). V lost 6 bases, J lost 4 bases, and 10 bases lay in between. The assay was immunoSEQ multiplex PCR, and TCRdb's table has in-frame clones only and misses some. The table shows 40,000 to 45,000 clones, with approximately 89% occurring only once. This clone occurred once. Sequenced here: CD4+ T cells from peripheral blood mononuclear cells, sampled in the first trimester of pregnancy. J is TRBJ1-3 and V is TRBV27; no clear D. This clonotype was sampled from a female donor with multiple sclerosis, enrolled in a pregnancy study. CDR3 sequence (DNA): TGTGCCAGCAGCGGATCGGGGGGAAACACCATATATTTT. Its protein is CASSGSGGNTIYF.